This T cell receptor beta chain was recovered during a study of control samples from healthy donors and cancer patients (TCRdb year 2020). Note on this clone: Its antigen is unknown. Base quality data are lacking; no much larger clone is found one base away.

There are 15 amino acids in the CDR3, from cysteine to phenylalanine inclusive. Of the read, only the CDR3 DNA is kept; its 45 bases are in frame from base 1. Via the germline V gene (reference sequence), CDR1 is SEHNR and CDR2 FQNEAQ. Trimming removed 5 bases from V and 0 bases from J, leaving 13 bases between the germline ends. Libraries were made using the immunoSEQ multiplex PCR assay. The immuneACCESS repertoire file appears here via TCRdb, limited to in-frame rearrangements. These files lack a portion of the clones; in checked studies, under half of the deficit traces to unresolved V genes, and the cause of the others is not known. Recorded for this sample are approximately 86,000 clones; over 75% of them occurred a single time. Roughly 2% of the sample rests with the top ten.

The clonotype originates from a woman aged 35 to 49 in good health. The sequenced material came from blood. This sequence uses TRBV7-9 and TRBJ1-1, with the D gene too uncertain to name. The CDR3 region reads CASSHQVHMNTEAFF. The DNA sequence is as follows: TGTGCCAGCAGCCACCAGGTCCACATGAACACTGAAGCTTTCTTT.